This T cell receptor beta chain was identified during a study of technical replicates of blood from a few donors. The V gene end was trimmed by 0 bases and the J gene end by 1 base; junction bases not matched to a gene: 9. CDR3 length: 17 residues. Germline V gene data show CDR1 as GTSNPN and CDR2 as SVGIG (reference sequence). Repertoires were generated with immunoSEQ multiplex PCR, while TCRdb's copy carries only in-frame clones and drops some. The sample has tens of thousands of clones; approximately 94% are singletons. The chain carries TRBV30 and TRBJ1-1; 9 bases line up with TRBD1. Material: T cells isolated from PBMCs. The sequence was obtained from a human donor in good health. CDR3 protein: CAWSVLRDRVRNTEAFF. For the CDR3, the DNA is TGTGCCTGGAGTGTCCTCCGGGACAGGGTGAGGAACACTGAAGCTTTCTTT.